Listed below are T cell receptor beta chains from one sample, sequenced in a study of CD8+ T cells in alopecia areata. Here immunoSEQ multiplex PCR was the method, and the copy in TCRdb shows in-frame clones only, minus some. Among roughly 170,000 clones listed, approximately 56% were seen once. The sample was CD4+ T cells sorted from blood, taken at week 0. These receptors originate from a human donor with alopecia areata. Both conserved end residues are part of each CDR3. A D gene is named only where the DNA matches it firmly. Rows may omit the clone size; those that give it use once, few, many or a size class.

D	J	size	V	CDR3	DNA
.	TRBJ1-1	.	TRBV10-3	CAISDVGSGTEAFF	TGTGCCATCAGTGATGTGGGGTCGGGCACTGAAGCTTTCTTT
.	TRBJ1-2	.	TRBV6-5	CASRGSGNYGYTF	TGTGCCAGCAGAGGGTCGGGGAACTATGGCTACACCTTC
TRBD2	TRBJ2-5	.	TRBV6-5	CASRGGPWETQYF	TGTGCCAGCCGCGGGGGGCCGTGGGAGACCCAGTACTTC
.	TRBJ1-1	few	TRBV10-2	CASSWNKDTEAFF	TGCGCCAGCTCGTGGAACAAGGACACTGAAGCTTTCTTT
.	TRBJ1-1	.	TRBV6-5	CASSPSGALWTEAFF	TGTGCCAGCAGTCCCTCAGGGGCCCTGTGGACTGAAGCTTTCTTT
.	TRBJ2-7	.	TRBV2	CASGPLRSSYEQYF	TGTGCCAGCGGTCCGCTCCGCTCATCCTACGAGCAGTACTTC
.	TRBJ1-1	.	TRBV7-8	CASSSRQAEAFF	TGTGCCAGCAGCTCACGACAGGCTGAAGCTTTCTTT
.	TRBJ2-5	.	TRBV18	CASSPNYDQETQYF	TGTGCCAGCTCCCCCAATTACGACCAAGAGACCCAGTACTTC
.	TRBJ2-7	.	TRBV29-1	CSVVDPSYEQYF	TGCAGCGTTGTCGATCCCTCCTACGAGCAGTACTTC
.	TRBJ2-5	.	TRBV29-1	CSVNPQETQYF	TGCAGCGTTAATCCCCAAGAGACCCAGTACTTC
.	TRBJ1-2	.	TRBV7-2	CASSLVRANYGYTF	TGTGCCAGCAGCTTAGTCAGAGCTAACTATGGCTACACCTTC
.	TRBJ2-1	.	TRBV2	CASSGLNEQFF	TGTGCCAGCAGTGGACTGAATGAGCAGTTCTTC
.	TRBJ1-2	.	TRBV7-2	CASSRGTSYGYTF	TGTGCCAGCAGCCGAGGGACCAGCTATGGCTACACCTTC
.	TRBJ2-7	.	TRBV10-3	CAISELQGVYEQYF	TGTGCCATCAGTGAGTTACAGGGTGTCTACGAGCAGTACTTC
.	TRBJ2-1	.	TRBV7-6	CASSDYPRNEQFF	TGTGCCAGCAGCGACTATCCTCGGAATGAGCAGTTCTTC
TRBD1	TRBJ2-3	.	TRBV20-1	CRAQGADTQYF	TGCAGAGCCCAGGGGGCAGATACGCAGTATTTT